This T cell receptor beta chain was recovered during a study of shared clonotypes between healthy human individuals. The table lists this clone with a count of one. CDR3 size: 18 residues. V lost 5 bases to trimming and J lost 0 bases, with 17 bases between them. CDR1 and CDR2 (germline): MDHEN, SYDVKM. The repertoire was sequenced with immunoSEQ multiplex PCR; TCRdb's copy has only in-frame clones and lacks some. The data show around 2,100,000 clones, around 96% seen once. CD45RO-negative CD8 cells positively selected for CCR7 made up the naive population, which excluded terminally differentiated effector memory CD45RA+ cells.

The chain links TRBV28 to TRBJ1-6, with D unresolved. Material for sequencing was naive CD8+ T cells sorted from blood. The TCR comes from a man aged 18 to 30 in good health. In DNA form, the CDR3 reads TGTGCCAGCAGTCCCCCCCTAGGAGAAAGCTCCTATAATTCACCCCTCCACTTT. Translating it yields CASSPPLGESSYNSPLHF.